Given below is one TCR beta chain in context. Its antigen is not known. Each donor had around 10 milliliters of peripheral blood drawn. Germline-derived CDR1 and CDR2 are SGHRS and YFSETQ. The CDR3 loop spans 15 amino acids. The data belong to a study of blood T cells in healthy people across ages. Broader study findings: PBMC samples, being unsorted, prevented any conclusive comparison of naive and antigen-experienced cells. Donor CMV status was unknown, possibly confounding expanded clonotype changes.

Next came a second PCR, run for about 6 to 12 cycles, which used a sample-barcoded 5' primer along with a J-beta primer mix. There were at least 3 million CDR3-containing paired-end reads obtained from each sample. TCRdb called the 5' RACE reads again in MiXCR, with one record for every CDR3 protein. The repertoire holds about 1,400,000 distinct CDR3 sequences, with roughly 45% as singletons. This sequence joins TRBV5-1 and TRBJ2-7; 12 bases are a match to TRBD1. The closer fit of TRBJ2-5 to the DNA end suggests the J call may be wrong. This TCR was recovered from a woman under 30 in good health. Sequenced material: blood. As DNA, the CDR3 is TGCGCCAGCAGCTCAGGGACAGGGGGCAAGGAGACCCAGTACTTC. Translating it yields CASSSGTGGKETQYF.